These T cell receptor beta chains were read from a single sample in a study of control samples from healthy donors and cancer patients. Using immunoSEQ multiplex PCR, the repertoire was profiled, and TCRdb retains in-frame clones only, with some absent. The sample lists 25,000 to 35,000 clones, roughly 89% seen once, with 1.6% in the top ten. Sequenced sample: PBMCs. All receptors derive from a middle-aged woman with lung cancer. CDR3s include the opening cysteine and the closing phenylalanine or tryptophan. A D gene is named only where the DNA matches it firmly. Expanded clones get a size class; other rows say once, few or many, or leave the size out.

j_gene: TRBJ1-2; v_gene: TRBV5-3; abundance: -; d_gene: TRBD1; CDR3nt: TGTGCCAGAAGCGGTGGGACAGGGGCCCATAACTATGGCTACACCTTC; CDR3aa: CARSGGTGAHNYGYTF
j_gene: TRBJ2-7; v_gene: TRBV5-4; abundance: -; d_gene: -; CDR3nt: TGTGCCAGCAGCTTGGGCCTCCGGGGCTCCTACGAGCAGTACTTC; CDR3aa: CASSLGLRGSYEQYF
j_gene: TRBJ1-6; v_gene: TRBV27; abundance: few; d_gene: TRBD1; CDR3nt: TGTGCCACCAGAAGGGACAGGAGATATAATTCACCCCTCCACTTT; CDR3aa: CATRRDRRYNSPLHF
j_gene: TRBJ1-1; v_gene: TRBV6-4; abundance: -; d_gene: -; CDR3nt: TGTGCCAGCAGTGACAAGATTTCAGCTTTCTTT; CDR3aa: CASSDKISAFF
j_gene: TRBJ2-1; v_gene: TRBV2; abundance: -; d_gene: -; CDR3nt: TGTGCCAGCAGTGGGTTGATGGGACTGTCCGACAATGAGCAGTTCTTC; CDR3aa: CASSGLMGLSDNEQFF
j_gene: TRBJ1-1; v_gene: TRBV27; abundance: -; d_gene: -; CDR3nt: TGTGCCAGCAGCCCTATGGCCCAGGGGAACACTGAAGCTTTCTTT; CDR3aa: CASSPMAQGNTEAFF
j_gene: TRBJ1-2; v_gene: TRBV7-3; abundance: -; d_gene: TRBD1; CDR3nt: TGTGCCAGCAGCACCCGACAGGGTGGTGGCTACACCTTC; CDR3aa: CASSTRQGGGYTF
j_gene: TRBJ1-1; v_gene: TRBV29-1; abundance: -; d_gene: -; CDR3nt: TGCAGCTCGGTGGAGGGAATTGAAGCTTTCTTT; CDR3aa: CSSVEGIEAFF
j_gene: TRBJ1-5; v_gene: TRBV29-1; abundance: -; d_gene: -; CDR3nt: TGCAGCGTTGCGCTGGATAGCAATCAGCCCCAGCATTTT; CDR3aa: CSVALDSNQPQHF
j_gene: TRBJ2-2; v_gene: TRBV27; abundance: -; d_gene: TRBD1; CDR3nt: TGTGCCTCAACTACTAACAGGGGGCACGACACCGGGGAGCTGTTTTTT; CDR3aa: CASTTNRGHDTGELFF
j_gene: TRBJ1-2; v_gene: TRBV7-8; abundance: -; d_gene: -; CDR3nt: TGTGCCAGCAGCCTAGGGGCCAGGATGAATGGCTACACCTTC; CDR3aa: CASSLGARMNGYTF
j_gene: TRBJ1-2; v_gene: TRBV5-6; abundance: -; d_gene: -; CDR3nt: TGTGCTAGCAGCTTGGGTGGTGTTCGACTCGGAAATGGCTACACCTTC; CDR3aa: CASSLGGVRLGNGYTF
j_gene: TRBJ2-3; v_gene: TRBV19; abundance: few; d_gene: -; CDR3nt: TGTGCCACCCAAACCGGCAGCGGAAGGAGAAATACGCAGTATTTT; CDR3aa: CATQTGSGRRNTQYF
j_gene: TRBJ2-2; v_gene: TRBV4-3; abundance: -; d_gene: TRBD2; CDR3nt: TGCGCCAGCAGCCAACTCGGACTAGCGGGGGGGCCCAACACCGGGGAGCTGTTTTTT; CDR3aa: CASSQLGLAGGPNTGELFF
j_gene: TRBJ2-1; v_gene: TRBV5-4; abundance: few; d_gene: TRBD1; CDR3nt: TGTGCCAGCAGCAGAAGGGCAGGGGGCTACAATGAGCAGTTCTTC; CDR3aa: CASSRRAGGYNEQFF
j_gene: TRBJ2-3; v_gene: TRBV5-6; abundance: -; d_gene: -; CDR3nt: TGTGCCAGCAGCTTCCTAGGACCCACAGATACGCAGTATTTT; CDR3aa: CASSFLGPTDTQYF
j_gene: TRBJ2-1; v_gene: TRBV4-3; abundance: once; d_gene: -; CDR3nt: TGCGCCAGCAGCCAAGAGAGTCACAATGAGCAGTTCTTC; CDR3aa: CASSQESHNEQFF
j_gene: TRBJ2-2; v_gene: TRBV6-5; abundance: once; d_gene: TRBD2; CDR3nt: TGTGCCAGCAGTTCTAGCGGGGGGGCCGGCACCGGGGAGCTGTTTTTT; CDR3aa: CASSSSGGAGTGELFF
j_gene: TRBJ1-2; v_gene: TRBV5-8; abundance: -; d_gene: -; CDR3nt: TGTGCCAGCAGCCGGGGATTTGGGCAGCCCGATGGCTACACCTTC; CDR3aa: CASSRGFGQPDGYTF
j_gene: TRBJ2-7; v_gene: TRBV2; abundance: -; d_gene: -; CDR3nt: TGTGCCAGCAGAATGTCAGCGTTATACGAGCAGTACTTC; CDR3aa: CASRMSALYEQYF
j_gene: TRBJ2-7; v_gene: TRBV7-8; abundance: -; d_gene: -; CDR3nt: TGTGCCAGCAGCTTGGCCTCGAGCTCCTACGAGCAGTACTTC; CDR3aa: CASSLASSSYEQYF
j_gene: TRBJ2-3; v_gene: TRBV4-3; abundance: -; d_gene: TRBD2; CDR3nt: TGCGCCAGCAGCCAAGTAGCGGGGGGGCCCACAGATACGCAGTATTTT; CDR3aa: CASSQVAGGPTDTQYF
j_gene: TRBJ2-2; v_gene: TRBV2; abundance: -; d_gene: -; CDR3nt: TGTGCCAGCACCAGACGGCGGGTGAACTCCGCCGGGGAGCTGTTTTTT; CDR3aa: CASTRRRVNSAGELFF
j_gene: TRBJ2-7; v_gene: TRBV18; abundance: -; d_gene: -; CDR3nt: TGTGCCAGCTCACCAGAGAAGGGGGTTGGGGGGGCCGAGCAGTACTTC; CDR3aa: CASSPEKGVGGAEQYF
j_gene: TRBJ2-3; v_gene: TRBV5-1; abundance: -; d_gene: TRBD2; CDR3nt: TGCGCCAGCAGCCGCTACTCGCTGACTAGCGGGGGGGCGGATACGCAGTATTTT; CDR3aa: CASSRYSLTSGGADTQYF
j_gene: TRBJ2-3; v_gene: TRBV28; abundance: -; d_gene: -; CDR3nt: TGTGCCAGCAGTTTTGTCGGGGCAGGTCTAAATACGCAGTATTTT; CDR3aa: CASSFVGAGLNTQYF
j_gene: TRBJ1-2; v_gene: TRBV28; abundance: once; d_gene: -; CDR3nt: TGTGCCAGCAGTACGACAACTAACTATGGCTACACCTTC; CDR3aa: CASSTTTNYGYTF
j_gene: TRBJ1-1; v_gene: TRBV12-3/TRBV12-4; abundance: -; d_gene: -; CDR3nt: TGTGCCAGCAGTTCCAGTCCTGAAGCTTTCTTT; CDR3aa: CASSSSPEAFF
j_gene: TRBJ1-1; v_gene: TRBV11-3; abundance: -; d_gene: -; CDR3nt: TGTGCCAGCAGCGGCCGAGTCGAGGGCACTGAAGCTTTCTTT; CDR3aa: CASSGRVEGTEAFF